This is a list of T cell receptor beta chains from one sample in a study of T-cell memory formation after mild COVID-19. TCRdb analysed the 5' RACE reads with MiXCR anew, one entry per CDR3 protein. The table lists 400,000 to 500,000 distinct CDR3 sequences, roughly a quarter of them singletons, with 7.5% to 10% in the top ten. Sequenced input: PBMCs or a T cell subset sorted from them (not recorded which). The receptors originated from an adult woman who had mild COVID-19 (a few samples of this study predate the infection). Cell type and time point are not known. CDR3s include the opening cysteine and the closing phenylalanine or tryptophan. A D gene is named only where the DNA matches it firmly. Only part of the rows carry a size: once, few, many, or a class if the clone is expanded.

j_gene,abundance,d_gene,v_gene,CDR3aa,CDR3nt
TRBJ2-4,few,.,TRBV12-5,CASGLVLGAALAKNIQYF,TGTGCTAGTGGTTTGGTACTCGGGGCTGCCCTAGCCAAAAACATTCAGTACTTC
TRBJ2-2,.,.,TRBV12-3/TRBV12-4,CASSLAYTGELFF,TGTGCCAGCAGTTTGGCTTACACCGGGGAGCTGTTTTTT
TRBJ1-1,few,.,TRBV12-3/TRBV12-4,CASSWGGMNTEAFF,TGTGCCAGCAGTTGGGGGGGAATGAACACTGAAGCTTTCTTT
TRBJ2-2,.,.,TRBV28,CASRPEDGTPPYGELFF,TGTGCCAGCAGACCGGAGGACGGGACCCCACCGTACGGGGAGCTGTTTTTT
TRBJ2-3,.,.,TRBV29-1,CSVVVLSGMYF,TGCAGCGTTGTAGTCCTCTCGGGGATGTATTTT
TRBJ1-5,.,.,TRBV4-1,CASSQEGTRNQPQHF,TGCGCCAGCAGCCAAGAGGGGACACGCAATCAGCCCCAGCATTTT
TRBJ1-5,.,.,TRBV20-1,CSAREYTGFNQPQHF,TGCAGTGCTAGAGAATATACAGGTTTCAATCAGCCCCAGCATTTT
TRBJ2-7,.,TRBD1,TRBV20-1,CSASGTGVGVEQYF,TGCAGTGCTTCCGGGACAGGGGTCGGAGTCGAGCAGTACTTC
TRBJ1-2,.,.,TRBV12-3/TRBV12-4,CASSYPFGGVYGYTF,TGTGCCAGCAGTTACCCCTTTGGGGGCGTCTATGGCTACACCTTC
TRBJ2-5,.,TRBD1,TRBV5-1,CASSSYRGQTQYF,TGCGCCAGCAGCTCCTACAGGGGACAGACCCAGTACTTC
TRBJ2-7,few,.,TRBV5-5,CASSSHVDLTYEQYF,TGTGCCAGCAGCTCCCATGTGGACCTCACCTACGAGCAGTACTTC
TRBJ1-1,.,.,TRBV15,CATSRVSLFIPRNTEAFF,TGTGCCACCAGCAGAGTGTCCCTTTTCATCCCGAGGAACACTGAAGCTTTCTTT
TRBJ2-2,.,.,TRBV6-2/TRBV6-3,CASSPLGLVTGELFF,TGTGCCAGCAGTCCTCTAGGATTGGTCACCGGGGAGCTGTTTTTT
TRBJ2-3,.,TRBD1,TRBV7-8,CASSSPDRATTDTQYF,TGTGCCAGCAGCTCACCGGACAGGGCAACCACAGATACGCAGTATTTT
TRBJ1-2,few,TRBD1,TRBV20-1,CSAYRRQGYYGYTF,TGCAGTGCCTACCGTAGACAGGGCTACTATGGCTACACCTTC
TRBJ1-2,.,.,TRBV12-3/TRBV12-4,CASSNILDGYTF,TGTGCCAGCAGCAACATTTTGGATGGCTACACCTTC
TRBJ2-1,few,.,TRBV7-2,CASSPTPGYNEQFF,TGTGCCAGCAGCCCCACCCCAGGATACAATGAGCAGTTCTTC
TRBJ2-2,medium-sized,TRBD1,TRBV9,CASSGDRGTNTGELFF,TGTGCCAGCAGCGGAGACAGGGGGACGAACACCGGGGAGCTGTTTTTT
TRBJ2-5,.,.,TRBV3-1,CASSQRTQYF,TGTGCCAGCAGCCAAAGGACCCAGTACTTC
TRBJ2-4,few,.,TRBV27,CASSLGIAKNIQYF,TGTGCCAGCAGTTTGGGTATAGCCAAAAACATTCAGTACTTC
TRBJ2-2,few,.,TRBV9,CASSRNFPGANGELFF,TGTGCCAGCAGCCGAAACTTTCCGGGGGCAAACGGGGAGCTGTTTTTT
TRBJ1-2,.,.,TRBV24-1,CATNKTGSLYGYTF,TGTGCCACCAACAAGACAGGATCTCTCTATGGCTACACCTTC
TRBJ1-2,.,.,TRBV19,CASSIDLRINYGYTF,TGTGCCAGTAGTATAGATCTCCGAATTAACTATGGCTACACCTTC
TRBJ2-2,.,.,TRBV24-1,CATSANPRGKAGELFF,TGTGCCACCAGTGCTAACCCCCGCGGGAAGGCCGGGGAGCTGTTTTTT
TRBJ2-7,.,.,TRBV4-1,CASSLFANSYEQYF,TGCGCCAGCAGCCTTTTTGCGAACTCCTACGAGCAGTACTTC
TRBJ2-7,many,.,TRBV7-9,CASSSDWISWAF,TGTGCCAGCAGTTCGGACTGGATTTCGTGGGCTTTC
TRBJ2-7,.,.,TRBV15,CATSRALSGHHYEQYF,TGTGCCACCAGCAGAGCCCTCTCGGGACACCACTACGAGCAGTACTTC
TRBJ2-6,.,TRBD1,TRBV7-8,CASSSTPMGQASGANVLTF,TGTGCCAGCAGCTCTACACCTATGGGACAGGCCTCTGGGGCCAACGTCCTGACTTTC
TRBJ2-3,few,TRBD2,TRBV7-8,CASSLRREGTDTQYF,TGTGCCAGCAGCCTCCGACGGGAGGGCACAGATACGCAGTATTTT
TRBJ2-3,.,.,TRBV24-1,CATSDLTGTSTDTQYF,TGTGCCACCAGTGATTTGACAGGGACTAGCACAGATACGCAGTATTTT
TRBJ1-4,.,TRBD1,TRBV7-9,CASSLRQGNEKLFF,TGTGCCAGCAGCTTAAGACAGGGAAATGAAAAACTGTTTTTT
TRBJ1-2,many,.,TRBV7-9,CASSVRDYYGYTF,TGTGCCAGCAGCGTTCGGGATTACTATGGCTACACCTTC
TRBJ1-2,.,.,TRBV5-6,CASSRDTTYGYTF,TGTGCCAGCAGCCGGGACACCACCTATGGCTACACCTTC
TRBJ2-7,many,.,TRBV30,CAGGVRGRKTYEQYF,TGTGCCGGGGGCGTTCGGGGCCGAAAAACCTACGAGCAGTACTTC
TRBJ1-1,.,.,TRBV5-1,CASSLASRSEAFF,TGCGCCAGCAGCTTGGCCAGTAGGTCTGAAGCTTTCTTT
TRBJ2-1,.,TRBD1,TRBV7-2,CASSLAGTATSNEQFF,TGTGCCAGCAGCTTAGCAGGGACAGCTACCTCCAATGAGCAGTTCTTC
TRBJ1-1,.,.,TRBV11-1,CASSAVVRTEAFF,TGTGCCAGCTCGGCCGTGGTTAGGACTGAAGCTTTCTTT
TRBJ2-7,few,.,TRBV4-2,CASSNWAGNTYEQYF,TGTGCCAGCAGCAACTGGGCAGGGAATACCTACGAGCAGTACTTC
TRBJ2-3,.,.,TRBV30,CAWSVFGRGISTDTQYF,TGTGCCTGGAGTGTCTTCGGTAGAGGGATTTCGACAGATACGCAGTATTTT
TRBJ2-7,.,TRBD2,TRBV12-3/TRBV12-4,CASSFPRTSGIYEQYF,TGTGCCAGCAGTTTTCCCCGGACTAGCGGGATCTACGAGCAGTACTTC
TRBJ1-1,.,.,TRBV2,CASRRREETNTEAFF,TGTGCCAGCAGACGTAGAGAGGAAACGAACACTGAAGCTTTCTTT
TRBJ1-2,.,.,TRBV9,CASSVDLGIYGYTF,TGTGCCAGCAGCGTAGATCTGGGGATCTATGGCTACACCTTC
TRBJ2-7,few,.,TRBV5-1,CASSLERASYEQYF,TGCGCCAGCAGCTTGGAGCGCGCCTCCTACGAGCAGTACTTC
TRBJ1-3,.,.,TRBV18,CASSPVSGSGNTIYF,TGTGCCAGCTCACCGGTCTCAGGCTCTGGAAACACCATATATTTT
TRBJ2-5,.,.,TRBV29-1,CSVEGTEETQYF,TGCAGCGTTGAAGGTACAGAAGAGACCCAGTACTTC
TRBJ1-2,.,.,TRBV12-3/TRBV12-4,CASSFSERRAYGYTF,TGTGCCAGCAGTTTTTCAGAGAGGCGGGCCTATGGCTACACCTTC
TRBJ2-5,once,TRBD1,TRBV6-5,CASYEGAQETQYF,TGTGCCAGCTACGAGGGGGCCCAAGAGACCCAGTACTTC
TRBJ2-6,few,TRBD2,TRBV7-3,CASSLSGGLDSGANVLTF,TGTGCCAGCAGCTTAAGCGGGGGGCTCGACTCTGGGGCCAACGTCCTGACTTTC
TRBJ2-5,few,.,TRBV9,CASSVSSVETQYF,TGTGCCAGCAGCGTCTCTAGTGTGGAGACCCAGTACTTC
TRBJ2-5,few,.,TRBV6-6,CASSYGGAVLETQYF,TGTGCCAGCAGTTACGGGGGCGCGGTCTTAGAGACCCAGTACTTC
TRBJ2-3,.,TRBD1,TRBV12-3/TRBV12-4,CASTWDRPYTDTQYF,TGTGCCAGCACCTGGGACAGGCCCTACACAGATACGCAGTATTTT
TRBJ2-1,many,.,TRBV4-1,CASSQLDILSYNEQFF,TGCGCCAGCAGCCAGCTCGACATCCTGTCCTACAATGAGCAGTTCTTC
TRBJ2-2,once,TRBD1,TRBV27,CASSRGQGDVTGELFF,TGTGCCAGCAGCCGAGGACAGGGGGACGTCACCGGGGAGCTGTTTTTT
TRBJ1-1,few,.,TRBV7-9,CASSRPNRQEDF,TGTGCCAGCAGCCGTCCCAATCGACAGGAGGATTTT
TRBJ1-6,few,.,TRBV12-3/TRBV12-4,CASSLVGQISPLHF,TGTGCCAGCAGTTTAGTGGGCCAGATTTCACCCCTCCACTTT
TRBJ1-6,few,.,TRBV6-5,CASSYSRGSNSPLHF,TGTGCCAGCAGTTACTCGCGCGGGTCCAATTCACCCCTCCACTTT
TRBJ1-2,few,TRBD1,TRBV7-9,CASSSGQGALWGYTF,TGTGCCAGCAGCTCAGGACAGGGGGCTCTCTGGGGCTACACCTTC